The sequence of this TCR beta chain was determined in a study of blood T cell repertoires in COVID-19. Looking at the study overall: There were acute and convalescent COVID-19 samples, and they came from the United States, Italy and Spain.

Original processing notes: Quantification of nucleated cells was approximated via reference gene primer amplification. Data came from immunoSEQ multiplex PCR; TCRdb stores just in-frame clones and leaves some out. That table furnishes V, J and clone size, whereas the DNA furnished D and trimming. The sample consists of approximately 260,000 clones, 82% of them appearing once. V lost 5 bases, J lost 3 bases, and 9 bases lay in between. The CDR3 loop spans 13 amino acids. The germline V gene encodes CDR1 SGHTA and CDR2 FQGTGA. The chain links TRBV7-3 to TRBJ2-3; perhaps TRBD2 as D (6 bases). Sequencing input: peripheral blood. The receptor was isolated from a woman aged 55-75 years with active or convalescent COVID-19. The CDR3 sequence: CASSAGTTDTQYF. In DNA form, the CDR3 reads TGTGCCAGCAGCGCGGGGACTACAGATACGCAGTATTTT.